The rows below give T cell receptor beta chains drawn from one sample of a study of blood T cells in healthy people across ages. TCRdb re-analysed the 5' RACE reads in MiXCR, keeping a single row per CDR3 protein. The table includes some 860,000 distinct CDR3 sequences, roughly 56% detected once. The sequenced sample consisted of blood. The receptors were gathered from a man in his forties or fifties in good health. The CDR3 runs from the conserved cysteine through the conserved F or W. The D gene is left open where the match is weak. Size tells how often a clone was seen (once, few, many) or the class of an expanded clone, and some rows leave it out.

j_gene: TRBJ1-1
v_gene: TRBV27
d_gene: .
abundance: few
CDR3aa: CASSFTGTHTEAFF
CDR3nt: TGTGCCAGCAGTTTTACCGGGACACACACTGAAGCTTTCTTT

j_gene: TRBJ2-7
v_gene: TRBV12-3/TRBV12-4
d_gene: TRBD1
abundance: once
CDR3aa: CASSFRTGVASYEQYF
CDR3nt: TGTGCCAGCAGTTTCAGGACAGGGGTCGCCTCCTACGAGCAGTACTTC

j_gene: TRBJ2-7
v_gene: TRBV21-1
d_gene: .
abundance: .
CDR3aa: CASSKLLRDRGGYEQYF
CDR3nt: TGTGCCAGCAGCAAACTACTCAGGGACAGGGGCGGATACGAGCAGTACTTC

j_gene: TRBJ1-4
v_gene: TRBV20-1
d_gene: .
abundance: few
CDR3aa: CSAREENWGIEKLFF
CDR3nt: TGCAGTGCTAGAGAGGAAAATTGGGGGATTGAAAAACTGTTTTTT

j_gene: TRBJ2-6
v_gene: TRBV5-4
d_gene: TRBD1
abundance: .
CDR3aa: CASSYPGQTLSGANVLTF
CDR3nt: TGTGCCAGCAGCTACCCGGGACAGACCCTCTCTGGGGCCAACGTCCTGACTTTC

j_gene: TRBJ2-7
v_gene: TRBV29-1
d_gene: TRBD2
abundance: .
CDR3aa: CSVEERLAGSYEQYF
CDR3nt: TGCAGCGTTGAAGAAAGACTAGCGGGATCCTACGAGCAGTACTTC

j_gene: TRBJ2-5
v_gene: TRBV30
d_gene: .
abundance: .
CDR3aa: CAWSRAYQETQYF
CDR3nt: TGTGCCTGGAGTAGGGCCTACCAAGAGACCCAGTACTTC

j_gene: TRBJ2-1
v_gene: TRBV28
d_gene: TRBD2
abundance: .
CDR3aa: CASTTLAEYNEQFF
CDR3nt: TGTGCCAGCACGACGCTAGCGGAGTACAATGAGCAGTTCTTC

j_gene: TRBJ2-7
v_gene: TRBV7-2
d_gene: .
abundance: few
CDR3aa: CASSGRASEQYF
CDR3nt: TGTGCCAGCAGCGGCCGAGCGTCCGAGCAGTACTTC

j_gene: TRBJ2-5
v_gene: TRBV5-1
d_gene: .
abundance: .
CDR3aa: CASSWDVRETQYF
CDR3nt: TGCGCCAGCAGCTGGGATGTCAGGGAGACCCAGTACTTC

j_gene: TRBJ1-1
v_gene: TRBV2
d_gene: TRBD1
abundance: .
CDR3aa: CATRPGQGSVTEAFF
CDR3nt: TGTGCCACCAGGCCGGGACAGGGATCGGTCACTGAAGCTTTCTTT

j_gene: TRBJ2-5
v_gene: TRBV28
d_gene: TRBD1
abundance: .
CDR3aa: CASSSGPGQPVQETQYF
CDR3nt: TGTGCCAGCAGTTCGGGACCGGGACAGCCGGTACAAGAGACCCAGTACTTC